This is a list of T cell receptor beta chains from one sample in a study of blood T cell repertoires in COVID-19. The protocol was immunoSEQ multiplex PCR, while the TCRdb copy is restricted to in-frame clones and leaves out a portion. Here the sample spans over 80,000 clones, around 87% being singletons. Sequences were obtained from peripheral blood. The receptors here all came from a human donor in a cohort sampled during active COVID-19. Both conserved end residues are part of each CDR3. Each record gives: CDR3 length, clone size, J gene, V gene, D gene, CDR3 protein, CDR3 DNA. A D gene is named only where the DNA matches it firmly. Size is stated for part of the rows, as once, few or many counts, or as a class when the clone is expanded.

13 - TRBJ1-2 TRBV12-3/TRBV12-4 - CASSLRGAYGYTF TGTGCCAGCAGTTTACGGGGAGCCTATGGCTACACCTTC
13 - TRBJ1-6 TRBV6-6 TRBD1 CASSRNLDRGFHF TGTGCCAGCAGCCGGAACTTGGACAGGGGATTCCACTTT
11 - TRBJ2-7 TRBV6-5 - CASNGQNEQYF TGTGCCAGCAATGGACAGAACGAGCAGTACTTC
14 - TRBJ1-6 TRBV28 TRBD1 CASKTGGYNSPLHF TGTGCCAGCAAAACAGGGGGCTATAATTCACCCCTCCACTTT
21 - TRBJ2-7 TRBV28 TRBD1 CASSLGRTRQGAEKNFYEQYF TGTGCCAGCAGTTTGGGTCGAACCCGACAGGGGGCGGAAAAAAACTTCTACGAGCAGTACTTC
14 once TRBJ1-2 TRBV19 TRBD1 CASSIMEGAGGYTF TGTGCCAGTAGTATAATGGAGGGGGCTGGAGGCTACACCTTC
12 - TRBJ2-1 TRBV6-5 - CASSPEGAEQFF TGTGCCAGCAGCCCAGAGGGAGCGGAGCAGTTCTTC
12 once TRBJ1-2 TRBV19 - CASSMYNYGYTF TGTGCCAGTAGTATGTATAACTATGGCTACACCTTC
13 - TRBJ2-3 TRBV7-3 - CASSAEPTDTQYF TGTGCCAGCAGCGCAGAACCCACGGATACGCAGTATTTT
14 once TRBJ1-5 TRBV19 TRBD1 CASSIDRENQPQHF TGTGCCAGTAGTATCGACAGGGAGAATCAGCCCCAGCATTTT
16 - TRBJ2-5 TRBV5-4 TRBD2 CASSETSGRGGETQYF TGTGCCAGCAGCGAGACTAGCGGGAGGGGAGGGGAGACCCAGTACTTC
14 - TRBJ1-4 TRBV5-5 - CASSFSTGYEKLFF TGTGCCAGCAGCTTCTCCACAGGGTATGAAAAACTGTTTTTT
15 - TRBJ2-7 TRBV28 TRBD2 CASSPRLAGAYEQYF TGTGCCAGCAGCCCGCGGTTAGCGGGGGCCTACGAGCAGTACTTC
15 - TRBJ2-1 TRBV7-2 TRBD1 CASSSPGQGYNEQFF TGTGCCAGCAGCAGCCCGGGACAGGGCTACAATGAGCAGTTCTTC
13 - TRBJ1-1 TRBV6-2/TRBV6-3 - CASSPTPYDEAFF TGTGCCAGCAGTCCGACACCTTATGATGAAGCTTTCTTT
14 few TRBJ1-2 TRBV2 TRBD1 CASIYDRANYGYTF TGTGCCAGCATCTACGACAGGGCCAACTATGGCTACACCTTC
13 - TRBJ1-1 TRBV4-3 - CASSQQFRTEAFF TGCGCCAGCAGCCAACAATTCCGGACTGAAGCTTTCTTT
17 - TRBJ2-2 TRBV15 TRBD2 CATGAGGLAGWAGELFF TGTGCCACCGGGGCCGGAGGACTAGCGGGTTGGGCCGGGGAGCTGTTTTTT
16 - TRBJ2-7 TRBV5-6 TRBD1 CASSLSTGDLYYEQYF TGTGCCAGCAGCTTATCGACAGGGGACCTTTACTACGAGCAGTACTTC
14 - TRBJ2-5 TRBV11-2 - CASSFQDFQETQYF TGTGCCAGCAGCTTTCAGGACTTCCAAGAGACCCAGTACTTC
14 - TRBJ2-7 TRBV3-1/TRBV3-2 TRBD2 CASSPASGFREQYF TGTGCCAGCAGCCCAGCTAGCGGGTTCCGCGAGCAGTACTTC
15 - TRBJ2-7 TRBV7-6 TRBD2 CASSYTSGSFYEQYF TGTGCCAGCAGCTATACTAGCGGGAGTTTCTACGAGCAGTACTTC
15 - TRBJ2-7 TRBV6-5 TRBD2 CASSRSGRWVGEQYF TGTGCCAGCAGTCGAAGCGGGAGGTGGGTCGGCGAGCAGTACTTC
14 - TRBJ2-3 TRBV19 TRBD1 CASAQGRATDTQYF TGTGCCAGCGCACAGGGGCGGGCGACAGATACGCAGTATTTT
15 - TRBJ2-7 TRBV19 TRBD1 CASSRTGTGVYEQYF TGTGCCAGTAGTAGAACCGGGACAGGGGTCTACGAGCAGTACTTC
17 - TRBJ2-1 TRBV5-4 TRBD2 CASSLRTSGHSYNEQFF TGTGCCAGCAGCTTGCGGACTAGCGGGCACTCCTACAATGAGCAGTTCTTC
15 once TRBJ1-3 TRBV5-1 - CASSIGGTFLHTIYF TGCGCCAGCAGCATAGGCGGGACTTTTCTTCACACCATATATTTT
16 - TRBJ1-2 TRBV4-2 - CASSQDRLAPNYGYTF TGTGCCAGCAGCCAAGATCGTCTGGCACCAAACTATGGCTACACCTTC
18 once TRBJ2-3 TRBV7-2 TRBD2 CASSLSTGLARGTDTQYF TGTGCCAGCAGCTTATCTACCGGACTAGCGAGAGGCACAGATACGCAGTATTTT
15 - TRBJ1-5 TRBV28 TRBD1 CASSHDRVGNQPQHF TGTGCCAGCAGCCATGACAGGGTGGGCAATCAGCCCCAGCATTTT
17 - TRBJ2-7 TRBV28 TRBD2 CASSLSFGAGGSYEQYF TGTGCCAGCAGTTTATCCTTTGGAGCGGGGGGCTCCTACGAGCAGTACTTC
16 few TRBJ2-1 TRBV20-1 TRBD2 CSASSPSERGYNEQFF TGCAGTGCCAGTTCACCCAGTGAGCGGGGGTACAATGAGCAGTTCTTC
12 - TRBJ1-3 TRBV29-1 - CSFTTAGNTIYF TGCAGCTTCACGACAGCTGGAAACACCATATATTTT
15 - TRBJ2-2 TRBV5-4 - CAASIGGRATGELFF TGTGCCGCCAGCATAGGAGGTAGAGCGACCGGGGAGCTGTTTTTT
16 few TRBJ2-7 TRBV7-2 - CASSLESRLEVDEQYF TGTGCCAGCAGCTTAGAATCCCGACTGGAGGTAGACGAGCAGTACTTC
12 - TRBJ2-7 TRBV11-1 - CASSPKRYEQYF TGTGCCAGCAGCCCTAAGAGATACGAGCAGTACTTC
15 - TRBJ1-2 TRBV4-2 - CASSQGDDRLYGYTF TGTGCCAGCAGCCAAGGAGACGACAGGCTTTATGGCTACACCTTC
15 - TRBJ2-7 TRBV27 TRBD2 CASSLWGGRENEQYF TGTGCCAGCAGTTTATGGGGCGGGAGGGAGAACGAGCAGTACTTC
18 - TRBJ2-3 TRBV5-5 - CASSLALRVLLGTDTQYF TGTGCCAGCAGCTTGGCATTGCGGGTTCTTTTGGGTACAGATACGCAGTATTTT
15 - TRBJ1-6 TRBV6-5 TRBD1 CASSTRDSYNSPLHF TGTGCCAGCAGTACTCGGGACAGCTATAATTCACCCCTCCACTTT
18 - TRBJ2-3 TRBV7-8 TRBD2 CASSLVGWQGLAADTQYF TGTGCCAGCAGCTTAGTGGGATGGCAGGGACTAGCGGCAGATACGCAGTATTTT
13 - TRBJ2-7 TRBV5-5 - CASSLRPSVEQYF TGTGCCAGCAGCTTACGCCCCTCGGTGGAGCAGTACTTC
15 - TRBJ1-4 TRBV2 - CASRNRQDWSEKLFF TGTGCCAGCAGGAATAGACAGGATTGGAGTGAAAAACTGTTTTTT
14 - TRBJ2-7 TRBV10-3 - CAISDWRVLYEQYF TGTGCCATCAGTGACTGGCGGGTCCTTTACGAGCAGTACTTC
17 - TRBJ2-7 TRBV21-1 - CASSKRAFGTDGYEQYF TGTGCCAGCAGCAAAAGGGCCTTCGGGACTGATGGTTACGAGCAGTACTTC
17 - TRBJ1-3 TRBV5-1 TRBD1 CASSDQTGASSGNTIYF TGCGCCAGCAGCGACCAGACAGGGGCGTCCTCTGGAAACACCATATATTTT
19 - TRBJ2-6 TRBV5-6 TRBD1 CASSPLDRGALSGANVLTF TGTGCCAGCAGCCCACTAGACAGGGGTGCCCTCTCTGGGGCCAACGTCCTGACTTTC
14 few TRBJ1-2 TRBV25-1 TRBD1 CASSGGQMYYGYTF TGTGCCAGCAGTGGGGGACAGATGTACTATGGCTACACCTTC